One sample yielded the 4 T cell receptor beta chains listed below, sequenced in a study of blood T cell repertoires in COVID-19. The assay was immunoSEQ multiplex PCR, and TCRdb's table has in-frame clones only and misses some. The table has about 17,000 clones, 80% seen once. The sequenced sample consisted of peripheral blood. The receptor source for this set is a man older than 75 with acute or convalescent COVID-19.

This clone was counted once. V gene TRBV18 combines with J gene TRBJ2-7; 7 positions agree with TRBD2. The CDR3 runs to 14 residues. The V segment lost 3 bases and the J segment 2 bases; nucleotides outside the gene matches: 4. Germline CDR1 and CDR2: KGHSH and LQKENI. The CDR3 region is CASSPGGTPYEQYF. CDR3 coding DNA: TGTGCCAGCTCACCGGGGGGGACCCCCTACGAGCAGTACTTC.

The CDR3 DNA sequence: TGTGCCAGCAGCCAAGGCCCTCCCTACAGGGGGCTCACTGAAGCTTTCTTT. It codes for CASSQGPPYRGLTEAFF. This chain joins TRBV3-1 (or the pseudogene TRBV3-2) and TRBJ1-1; TRBD1 matches 9 bases. The CDR3 runs 17 residues. V lost 1 base, J lost 4 bases, and 10 bases stayed unmatched. CDR1 is LGHDT and CDR2 is YNNKEL in the germline V gene (reference sequence).

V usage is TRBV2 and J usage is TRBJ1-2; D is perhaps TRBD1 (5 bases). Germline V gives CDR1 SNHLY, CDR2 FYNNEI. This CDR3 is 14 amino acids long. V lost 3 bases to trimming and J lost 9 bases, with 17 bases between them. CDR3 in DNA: TGTGCCAGCAGTGAGGAGATCGGGGGAAAAAGCTACACCTTC. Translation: CASSEEIGGKSYTF.

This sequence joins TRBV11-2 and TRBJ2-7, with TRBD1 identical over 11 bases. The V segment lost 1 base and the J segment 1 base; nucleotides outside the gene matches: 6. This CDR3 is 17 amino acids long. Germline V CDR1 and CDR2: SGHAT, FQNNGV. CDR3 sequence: CASSLGLWDRGSYEQYF. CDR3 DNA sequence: TGTGCCAGCAGCTTAGGCTTGTGGGACAGGGGGTCCTACGAGCAGTACTTC.